This T cell receptor beta chain was obtained from a study of blood T cell repertoires in COVID-19. Shortly before study entry, within 2 weeks, exposed participants had met a COVID-19 case. Measured with immunoSEQ multiplex PCR; TCRdb has only the in-frame clones, and not every one. The sample has about 200,000 clones, under 90% seen once; the top ten hold 4.8%. The CDR3 totals 17 residues. CDR1 SNHLY and CDR2 FYNNEI come from the germline V gene. The V and J ends lost 1 base and 0 bases respectively, with 13 bases between them. The sequenced sample was PBMCs or T cells enriched from blood (not recorded which). The V and J genes are TRBV2 and TRBJ1-3; a weak D match, TRBD1 (6 bases). This clonotype was sampled from a woman between 50 and 59 years old who had been exposed to COVID-19. CDR3 DNA sequence: TGTGCCAGCAGTGAAGTGCCAGGGGTTTACTCTGGAAACACCATATATTTT. Translated, it gives CASSEVPGVYSGNTIYF.